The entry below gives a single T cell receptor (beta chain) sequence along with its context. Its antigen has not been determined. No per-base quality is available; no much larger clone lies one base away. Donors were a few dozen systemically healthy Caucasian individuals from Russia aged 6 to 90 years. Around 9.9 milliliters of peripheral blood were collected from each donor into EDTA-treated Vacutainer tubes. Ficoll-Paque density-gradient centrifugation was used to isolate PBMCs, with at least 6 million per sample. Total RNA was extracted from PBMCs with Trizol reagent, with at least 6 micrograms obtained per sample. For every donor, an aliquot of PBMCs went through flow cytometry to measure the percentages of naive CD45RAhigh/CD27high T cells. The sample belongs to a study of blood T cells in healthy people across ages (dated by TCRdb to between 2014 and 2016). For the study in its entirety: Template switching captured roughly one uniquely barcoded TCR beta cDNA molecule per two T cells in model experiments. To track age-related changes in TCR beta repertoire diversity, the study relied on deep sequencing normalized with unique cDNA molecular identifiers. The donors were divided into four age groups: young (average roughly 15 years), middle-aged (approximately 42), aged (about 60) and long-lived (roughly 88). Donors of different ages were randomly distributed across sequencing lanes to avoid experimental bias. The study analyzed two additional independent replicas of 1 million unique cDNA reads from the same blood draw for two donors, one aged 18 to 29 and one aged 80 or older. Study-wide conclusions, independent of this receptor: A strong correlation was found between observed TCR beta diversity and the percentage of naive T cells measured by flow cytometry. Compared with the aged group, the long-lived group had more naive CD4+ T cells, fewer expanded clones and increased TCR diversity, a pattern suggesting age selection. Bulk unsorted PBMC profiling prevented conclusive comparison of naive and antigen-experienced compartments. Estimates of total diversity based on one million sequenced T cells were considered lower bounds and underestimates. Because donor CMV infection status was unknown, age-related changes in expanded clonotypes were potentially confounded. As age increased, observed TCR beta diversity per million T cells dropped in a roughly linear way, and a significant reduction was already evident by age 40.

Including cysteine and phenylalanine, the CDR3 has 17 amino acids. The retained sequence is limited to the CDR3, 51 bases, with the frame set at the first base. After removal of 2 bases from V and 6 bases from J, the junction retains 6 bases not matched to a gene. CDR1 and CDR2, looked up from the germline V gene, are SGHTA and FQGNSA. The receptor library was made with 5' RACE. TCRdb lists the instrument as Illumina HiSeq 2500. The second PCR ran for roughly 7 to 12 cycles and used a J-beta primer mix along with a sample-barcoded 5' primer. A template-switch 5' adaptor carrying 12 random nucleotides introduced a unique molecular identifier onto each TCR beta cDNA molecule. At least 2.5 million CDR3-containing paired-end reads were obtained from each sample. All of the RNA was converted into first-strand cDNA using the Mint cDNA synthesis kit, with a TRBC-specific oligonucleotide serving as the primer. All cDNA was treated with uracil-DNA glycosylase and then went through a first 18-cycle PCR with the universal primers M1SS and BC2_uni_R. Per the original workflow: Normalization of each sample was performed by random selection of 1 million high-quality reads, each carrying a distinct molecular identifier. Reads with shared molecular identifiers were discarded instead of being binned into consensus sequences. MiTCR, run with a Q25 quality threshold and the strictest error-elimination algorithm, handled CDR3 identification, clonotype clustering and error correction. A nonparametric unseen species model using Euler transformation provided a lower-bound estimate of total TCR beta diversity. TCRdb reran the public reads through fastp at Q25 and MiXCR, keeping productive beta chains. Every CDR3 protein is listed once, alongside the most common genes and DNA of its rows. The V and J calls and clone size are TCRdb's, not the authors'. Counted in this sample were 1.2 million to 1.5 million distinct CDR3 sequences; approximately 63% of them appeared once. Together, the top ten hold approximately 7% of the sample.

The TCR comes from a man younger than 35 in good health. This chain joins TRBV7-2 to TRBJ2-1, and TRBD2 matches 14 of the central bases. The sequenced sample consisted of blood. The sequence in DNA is TGTGCCAGCAGCTTATGGGCGGGACTAGCGGGAGCCAATGAGCAGTTCTTC. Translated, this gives CASSLWAGLAGANEQFF.